The 5 T cell receptor beta chains in this list originate from one sample, sequenced in a study of blood T cell repertoires in COVID-19. Sequencing used immunoSEQ multiplex PCR; TCRdb keeps in-frame clones, though not all of them. The table records about 73,000 clones, roughly 89% of them present only once. Sequencing used peripheral blood. These receptors originate from a man older than 75 with acute or convalescent COVID-19.

V is TRBV5-1 and J is TRBJ2-1; 12 positions match TRBD2. Unmatched junction bases numbered 1, after V lost 3 bases and J lost 3 bases. CDR3 length: 15 amino acids. Germline V gene sequence: CDR1 SGHRS, CDR2 YFSETQ. The CDR3 is CASSWTSGNYNEQFF. The CDR3 DNA sequence: TGCGCCAGCAGCTGGACTAGCGGGAACTACAATGAGCAGTTCTTC.

The chain is built from TRBV11-2 and TRBJ1-1; tentative D call: TRBD1 (5 bases). Between the trimmed V and J ends, which lost 0 bases and 3 bases, there was a span of 8 bases. The CDR3 consists of 14 residues. Germline CDR1 and CDR2: SGHAT and FQNNGV. The CDR3 DNA is TGTGCCAGCAGCTTAGAGGGGGGAGACACTGAAGCTTTCTTT. This codes for CASSLEGGDTEAFF.

This clone came up a few times. This chain joins TRBV11-2 and TRBJ2-2, with 8 bases matching TRBD1. Germline V gene data show CDR1 as SGHAT and CDR2 as FQNNGV. CDR3 length: 18 amino acids. The V gene end was trimmed by 0 bases and the J gene end by 5 bases; junction bases not matched to a gene: 11. CDR3 region: CASSLDSLGQGGTGELFF. The CDR3 DNA reads TGTGCCAGCAGCTTAGATTCCCTCGGACAGGGTGGAACCGGGGAGCTGTTTTTT.

V usage is TRBV18 and J usage is TRBJ2-1, with 9 bases aligning to TRBD1. The CDR3 totals 15 residues. V lost 0 bases to trimming and J lost 7 bases; unmatched junction nucleotides: 4. Germline V gives CDR1 KGHSH, CDR2 LQKENI. The CDR3 protein is CASSPPGQGNNEQFF. The CDR3 DNA follows: TGTGCCAGCTCACCACCGGGACAGGGAAATAATGAGCAGTTCTTC.

The rearrangement links TRBV20-1 to TRBJ1-2; the D is unclear. The V end lost 0 bases, the J end lost 8 bases, and 7 bases lay between the germline ends. The CDR3 runs to 11 residues. The germline V gene encodes CDR1 DFQATT and CDR2 SNEGSKA (reference sequence). CDR3 coding DNA: TGCAGTGCTAGAGATCAGAGGGGCTACACCTTC. Encoded protein: CSARDQRGYTF.